This TCR beta chain appears in the sequencing data of a study of blood T cell repertoires in COVID-19. Across the whole study: Samples came from the United States, Italy and Spain, spanning acute and convalescent COVID-19.

The CDR3 consists of 16 residues. Trimming stripped 1 base from V and 5 bases from J, with 17 bases between. Germline V gene sequence: CDR1 LGHNA, CDR2 YNFKEQ. Sequencing used immunoSEQ multiplex PCR; TCRdb keeps in-frame clones, though not all of them. In the table there are under 250,000 clones, approximately 90% of which are singletons. The receptor comes from a man between 45 and 60 years old with COVID-19, enrolled during active disease. The chain employs TRBV4-2 and TRBJ2-5; D perhaps matches TRBD1 (6 bases). Sequencing used peripheral blood. The CDR3 region has the DNA TGTGCCAGCAGCCAAGCGAGGCAGGGGACGGGGGAGACCCAGTACTTC. Translating it yields CASSQARQGTGETQYF.